The 20 T cell receptor beta chains below come from one sample, sequenced in a study of T-cell memory formation after mild COVID-19. TCRdb called the 5' RACE reads again in MiXCR, with one record for every CDR3 protein. The table shows about 210,000 distinct CDR3 sequences, with 27% occurring only once. The sequencing sample was made of PBMCs or a T cell subset sorted from them (not recorded which). These receptors came from an adult woman who had mild COVID-19 (a few samples of this study predate the infection). Cell type and time point are not known.

This clonotype was seen ten or more times. The V gene is TRBV6-2 or TRBV6-3, the J gene TRBJ2-5, with D tentatively TRBD2 (6 bases). The V and J ends lost 6 bases and 5 bases respectively, with 13 bases between them. The germline CDR1 and CDR2 sequences are MNHEY and SVGEGT. This CDR3 has 13 amino acids. CDR3 sequence (DNA): TGTGCCAGCAGAGCGGGCGGGCATGAGACCCAGTACTTC. This sequence encodes CASRAGGHETQYF.

The V gene is TRBV7-2, the J gene TRBJ1-2; TRBD1 aligns across 9 bases. The J segment lost 7 bases and the V segment lost 7 bases, leaving 10 bases of the junction unmatched. The CDR3 contains 14 residues. Germline values: CDR1 SGHTA, CDR2 FQGNSA. CDR3 region: CASIDMGQGLGYTF. In DNA form, the CDR3 reads TGTGCCAGCATCGATATGGGACAGGGCCTTGGCTACACCTTC.

The chain recombines TRBV18 with TRBJ1-3; D uncertain. V lost 0 bases, J lost 0 bases, and 9 bases lay in between. The CDR3 loop spans 16 amino acids. Per the germline V gene, CDR1 is KGHSH and CDR2 is LQKENI. The CDR3 here is CASSPPDPFSGNTIYF. CDR3 nucleotide sequence: TGTGCCAGCTCACCACCGGACCCGTTCTCTGGAAACACCATATATTTT.

CDR3 in amino acids: CASSARTSGSPFYNEQFF. In DNA form, the CDR3 reads TGCGCCAGCAGCGCCCGGACTAGCGGGAGCCCTTTCTACAATGAGCAGTTCTTC. V and J are TRBV5-1 and TRBJ2-1; TRBD2 matches at 13 bases. Germline CDR1 is SGHRS and CDR2 is YFSETQ. V shed 4 bases and J 3 bases; nucleotides not matched to a gene: 10. This CDR3 contains 18 residues.

CDR3: CATSAGAYNEQFF. The CDR3 nucleotides read TGTGCCACCAGTGCAGGGGCCTACAATGAGCAGTTCTTC. The chain combines TRBV24-1 with TRBJ2-1; tentatively, D is TRBD1 (6 bases). The CDR3 spans 13 residues. V was cut by 5 bases and J by 2 bases, with 6 bases left in between. Germline assignment: CDR1 KGHDR and CDR2 SFDVKD.

In this sample, this clonotype turned up a few times. The chain carries TRBV5-1 and TRBJ2-1; 10 positions agree with TRBD1. CDR3 length: 16 residues. Germline values: CDR1 SGHRS, CDR2 YFSETQ. Germline trimming cut 4 bases from V and 5 bases from J; bases unmatched to any gene: 9. The CDR3 spells CASSVTPGTGDNEQFF. CDR3 bases: TGCGCCAGCAGCGTAACTCCCGGGACAGGGGACAATGAGCAGTTCTTC.

This clonotype was recorded a few times. The rearrangement links TRBV2 to TRBJ2-7; maybe TRBD1 (6 bases). CDR3 size: 15 residues. The germline CDR1 and CDR2 sequences are SNHLY and FYNNEI. V lost 8 bases, J lost 3 bases, and 20 bases lay in between. CDR3 coding DNA: TGTGCCAGCGGGCAGGGGCCCAGTGGGGACTACGAGCAGTACTTC. This codes for CASGQGPSGDYEQYF.

This clonotype was picked up a small number of times. The chain uses TRBV7-6 and TRBJ2-5; D is ambiguous. V lost 1 base to trimming and J lost 5 bases, with 11 bases between them. CDR3 length equals 14 residues. Germline lookup yields CDR1 SGHVS and CDR2 FNYEAQ. The CDR3 coding sequence is TGTGCCAGCAGCTTAGGGAGAGCGAGGGAGACCCAGTACTTC. It codes for CASSLGRARETQYF.

The table lists this clonotype with many counts. The genes are TRBV5-1 and TRBJ2-5; D not certain. CDR1 SGHRS and CDR2 YFSETQ come from the germline V gene. V was trimmed by 2 bases and J by 0 bases, leaving 5 bases between them. The CDR3 has 13 amino acids. The CDR3 is CASSLSYQETQYF. As DNA, the CDR3 is TGCGCCAGCAGCTTATCCTACCAAGAGACCCAGTACTTC.

The genes are TRBV5-1 and TRBJ2-4; possible D gene TRBD2, 5 bases. With 7 bases removed from V and 7 bases from J, the gap between germline ends came to 30 bases. Germline V gives CDR1 SGHRS, CDR2 YFSETQ. The CDR3 contains 18 residues. The CDR3 DNA sequence: TGCGCCAGCCCAGCTTGTTTCCAACTGCTCCCGCGCGGGAACATTCAGTACTTC. This codes for CASPACFQLLPRGNIQYF.

V and J are TRBV5-1 and TRBJ2-2; 8 bases are a match to TRBD2. The germline V gene encodes CDR1 SGHRS and CDR2 YFSETQ. There are 15 residues in the CDR3. V was pared by 3 bases and J by 4 bases, with 5 bases of the junction left unmatched. CDR3 residues: CASSYGGDGTGELFF. Here the CDR3 DNA reads TGCGCCAGCAGCTACGGGGGGGATGGCACCGGGGAGCTGTTTTTT.

This clonotype has a count of ten or more. The chain has TRBV7-2 and TRBJ2-3, with 10 bases identical to TRBD1. CDR3 length: 16 residues. V shed 7 bases, J shed 2 bases, and the junction held 9 bases outside the gene matches. The germline V gene has CDR1 SGHTA and CDR2 FQGNSA. CDR3 nucleotides: TGTGCCAGCAATTCCGGGACAGGGGTGTTCACAGATACGCAGTATTTT. Encoded protein: CASNSGTGVFTDTQYF. The full variable domain, completed using reference TRBV7-2 and TRBJ2-3, is GAGVSQSPSNKVTEKGKDVELRCDPISGHTALYWYRQSLGQGLEFLIYFQGNSAPDKSGLPSDRFSAERTGGSVSTLTIQRTQQEDSAVYLCASNSGTGVFTDTQYFGPGTRLTVL.

The chain employs TRBV11-2 and TRBJ2-3; D is undetermined. Trimming took 5 bases from V and 1 from J, leaving 13 bases between them. Germline CDR1 SGHAT, CDR2 FQNNGV. The CDR3 length is 15 residues. CDR3 nucleotide sequence: TGTGCCAGCAGCCTCAGTTCGCTCCGCACAGATACGCAGTATTTT. Its protein is CASSLSSLRTDTQYF.

This chain joins TRBV7-9 and TRBJ2-3; D not resolved. Between the trimmed V and J ends, which lost 5 bases and 1 base, there was a span of 10 bases. The V gene's germline CDR1 is SEHNR and CDR2 FQNEAQ (reference sequence). This CDR3 is 14 amino acids long. The CDR3: CASSHSDGTDTQYF. The CDR3 DNA sequence: TGTGCCAGCAGCCATTCCGACGGCACAGATACGCAGTATTTT. Combining the CDR3 with reference TRBV7-9 and TRBJ2-3 gives the whole variable domain DTGVSQNPRHKITKRGQNVTFRCDPISEHNRLYWYRQTLGQGPEFLTYFQNEAQLEKSRLLSDRFSAERPKGSFSTLEIQRTEQGDSAMYLCASSHSDGTDTQYFGPGTRLTVL.

The chain employs TRBV9 and TRBJ2-6; 7 bases line up with TRBD1. The V segment lost 0 bases and the J segment 2 bases; nucleotides outside the gene matches: 8. CDR1 and CDR2 from the germline V gene are SGDLS and YYNGEE. The CDR3 consists of 18 residues. CDR3 region: CASSVAQGLRTGANVLTF. CDR3 bases: TGTGCCAGCAGCGTAGCACAGGGGCTACGCACTGGGGCCAACGTCCTGACTTTC.

This clonotype was counted between two and nine times. The chain recombines TRBV20-1 with TRBJ2-1, with D possibly called TRBD1 or TRBD2 (5 bases each). V was pared by 5 bases and J by 5 bases, with 16 bases between. CDR3 length equals 14 residues. Germline CDR1 reads DFQATT; CDR2 reads SNEGSKA (reference sequence). The CDR3 spells CSALPGTSDNEQFF. Written as DNA, the CDR3 is TGCAGTGCTCTACCCGGGACCTCGGACAATGAGCAGTTCTTC.

This clonotype was detected once. V usage is TRBV2 and J usage is TRBJ2-5; 7 bases fit TRBD1. The CDR3 has 14 amino acids. Germline V gene sequence: CDR1 SNHLY, CDR2 FYNNEI. V lost 9 bases, J lost 3 bases, and 10 bases stayed unmatched. CDR3 region: CASSGQWGKETQYF. In nucleotides, the CDR3 is TGTGCCAGTTCGGGACAGTGGGGAAAAGAGACCCAGTACTTC.

This clonotype was counted only a few times. V and J are TRBV11-2 and TRBJ2-6, with 9 bases lining up with TRBD1. Trimming took 6 bases from V and 2 from J; bases not matched to a gene: 11. There are 18 residues in the CDR3. Germline V gene lookup returns CDR1 SGHAT and CDR2 FQNNGV. The CDR3 coding sequence is TGTGCCAGCAGATCCTCCACAGGGGGCCGGACTGGGGCCAACGTCCTGACTTTC. Protein sequence: CASRSSTGGRTGANVLTF.

This clonotype has only one observation. This chain connects TRBV9 to TRBJ2-1; D remains unclear. Germline V gene sequence: CDR1 SGDLS, CDR2 YYNGEE. The V gene lost 0 bases and the J gene lost 6 bases, with 4 bases spanning the gap. This CDR3 contains 12 residues. The CDR3 region is CASSVGPNEQFF. CDR3 DNA sequence: TGTGCCAGCAGCGTAGGGCCCAATGAGCAGTTCTTC. Based on the CDR3 plus reference TRBV9 and TRBJ2-1, the full variable domain is DSGVTQTPKHLITATGQRVTLRCSPRSGDLSVYWYQQSLDQGLQFLIQYYNGEERAKGNILERFSAQQFPDLHSELNLSSLELGDSALYFCASSVGPNEQFFGPGTRLTVL.

The V and J genes are TRBV4-3 and TRBJ1-2; 8 nucleotides line up with TRBD1. The ends lost 0 bases at V and 12 bases at J; junction bases unmatched: 6. This CDR3 is 13 amino acids long. Germline V lookup: CDR1 LGHNA, CDR2 YSLEER. Here the CDR3 reads CASSQDGQGADTF. CDR3 in DNA: TGCGCCAGCAGCCAAGATGGGCAGGGGGCTGACACCTTC.